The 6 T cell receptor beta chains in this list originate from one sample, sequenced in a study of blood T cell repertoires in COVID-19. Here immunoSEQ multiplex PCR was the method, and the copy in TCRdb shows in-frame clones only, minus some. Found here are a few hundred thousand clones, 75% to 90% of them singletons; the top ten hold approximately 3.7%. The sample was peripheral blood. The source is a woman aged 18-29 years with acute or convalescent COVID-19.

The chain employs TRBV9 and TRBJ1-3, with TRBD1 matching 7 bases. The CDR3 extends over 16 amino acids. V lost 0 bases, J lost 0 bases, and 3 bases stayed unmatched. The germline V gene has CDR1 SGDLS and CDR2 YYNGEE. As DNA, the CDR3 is TGTGCCAGCAGCGTAGATCCAGGGGGCTCTGGAAACACCATATATTTT. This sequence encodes CASSVDPGGSGNTIYF.

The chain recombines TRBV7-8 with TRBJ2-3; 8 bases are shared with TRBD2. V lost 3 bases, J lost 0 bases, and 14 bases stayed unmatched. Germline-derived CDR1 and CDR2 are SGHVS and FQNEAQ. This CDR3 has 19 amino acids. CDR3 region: CASSFPGGLDLSSTDTQYF. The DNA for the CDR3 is TGTGCCAGCAGCTTTCCCGGGGGACTAGACCTCTCTAGCACAGATACGCAGTATTTT.

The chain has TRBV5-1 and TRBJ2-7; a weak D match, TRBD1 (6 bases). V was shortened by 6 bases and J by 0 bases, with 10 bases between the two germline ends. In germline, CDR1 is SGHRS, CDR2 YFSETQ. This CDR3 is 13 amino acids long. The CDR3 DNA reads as TGCGCCAGCAACGACAGGAGCTCCTACGAGCAGTACTTC. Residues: CASNDRSSYEQYF. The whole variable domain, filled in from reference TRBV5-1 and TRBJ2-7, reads KAGVTQTPRYLIKTRGQQVTLSCSPISGHRSVSWYQQTPGQGLQFLFEYFSETQRNKGNFPGRFSGRQFSNSRSEMNVSTLELGDSALYLCASNDRSSYEQYFGPGTRLTVT.

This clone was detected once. DNA for the CDR3: TGTGCCAGCAGTTTACACGGGGGCCAAGAGACCCAGTACTTC. Protein: CASSLHGGQETQYF. The J gene is TRBJ2-5, the V gene TRBV28; D perhaps matches TRBD2 (6 bases). Germline CDR1 and CDR2: MDHEN and SYDVKM. CDR3 length: 14 residues. The V and J ends lost 2 bases and 1 base respectively, with 8 bases between them.

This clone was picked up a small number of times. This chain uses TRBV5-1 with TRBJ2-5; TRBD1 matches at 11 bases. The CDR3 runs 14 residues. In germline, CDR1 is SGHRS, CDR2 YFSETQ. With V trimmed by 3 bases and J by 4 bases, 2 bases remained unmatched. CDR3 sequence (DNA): TGCGCCAGCAGCTGGGGGACAGGGGGAGAGACCCAGTACTTC. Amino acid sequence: CASSWGTGGETQYF.

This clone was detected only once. The CDR3 DNA sequence: TGTGCCAGCAGTGAACTCCAGGGGCACACTGAAGCTTTCTTT. As protein: CASSELQGHTEAFF. This chain connects TRBV6-1 to TRBJ1-1; maybe TRBD1 (6 bases). Per the germline V gene, CDR1 is MNHNS and CDR2 is SASEGT. The V end was cut by 2 bases, the J end by 3 bases, with 10 bases between. This CDR3 spans 14 amino acids.